This TCR beta chain was sequenced in a study of blood T cell repertoires in COVID-19. Study-level information: Some COVID-19 samples were acute and others convalescent; all came from the United States, Italy and Spain. T cells, B-cell-depleted T cells, or PBMCs supplied cDNA or gDNA.

V was shortened by 2 bases and J by 8 bases, with 13 bases between the two germline ends. Germline values: CDR1 SGHNT, CDR2 YYREEE (reference sequence). The CDR3 runs 13 residues. Authors' analysis steps: The authors estimated nucleated cell counts from reference gene primer amplification. Libraries were prepared by immunoSEQ multiplex PCR; TCRdb keeps only in-frame clonotypes and omits some of them. That table furnishes V, J and clone size, whereas the DNA furnished D and trimming. The sample consists of about 300,000 clones, roughly 86% of them appearing once. The sequenced sample was peripheral blood. The sequence was obtained from a man aged 18 to 29 with active or convalescent COVID-19. The chain joins TRBV5-4 to TRBJ1-2; weak D call: TRBD1 (5 bases). CDR3 nucleotides: TGTGCCAGCAGCTTCGGGGGGAGGGACGGCTACACCTTC. This encodes CASSFGGRDGYTF.